Listed here are 14 T cell receptor beta chains from one sample, sequenced in a study of T cell changes during pregnancy in multiple sclerosis. Sequencing was performed with immunoSEQ multiplex PCR; in TCRdb, only in-frame clones are kept and a portion is missing. The data hold nearly 110,000 clones, with about nine tenths observed a single time. The sequencing used peripheral blood, collected after pregnancy. These receptors were obtained from a female donor with multiple sclerosis, enrolled in a pregnancy study.

This clone was seen a single time. V gene TRBV7-9 combines with J gene TRBJ2-2; possible D gene TRBD2, 5 bases. The germline V gene has CDR1 SEHNR and CDR2 FQNEAQ (reference sequence). The CDR3 extends over 16 amino acids. Trimming left V 4 bases short and J 2 bases short, with 14 bases between. CDR3 sequence reads: CASSSIAGGNTGELFF. The CDR3 DNA follows: TGTGCCAGCAGCTCAATCGCTGGAGGTAACACCGGGGAGCTGTTTTTT.

The chain joins TRBV28 to TRBJ1-1; 7 positions agree with TRBD1. V lost 6 bases, J lost 5 bases, and 6 bases stayed unmatched. Germline CDR1 is MDHEN and CDR2 is SYDVKM. CDR3 length: 13 residues. The CDR3 loop reads CASRNTGETEAFF. Written as DNA, the CDR3 is TGTGCCAGCAGAAACACAGGGGAAACTGAAGCTTTCTTT. Full variable domain (remainder filled in from reference TRBV28 and TRBJ1-1): DVKVTQSSRYLVKRTGEKVFLECVQDMDHENMFWYRQDPGLGLRLIYFSYDVKMKEKGDIPEGYSVSREKKERFSLILESASTNQTSMYLCASRNTGETEAFFGQGTRLTVV.

This CDR3 is CASSLGQRNTEAFF. CDR3 DNA: TGTGCCAGCAGCTTGGGACAGAGGAATACTGAAGCTTTCTTT. This chain uses TRBV5-4 with TRBJ1-1; TRBD1 is a possible D gene (5 bases). Germline V gives CDR1 SGHNT, CDR2 YYREEE (reference sequence). The V end was cut by 0 bases, the J end by 5 bases, with 11 bases between. This CDR3 is built from 14 residues.

The chain joins TRBV7-9 to TRBJ2-1, with TRBD2 matching over 8 bases. Germline V CDR1 and CDR2: SEHNR, FQNEAQ (reference sequence). The CDR3 has 16 residues. V lost 0 bases and J lost 0; bases outside the gene matches: 1. As DNA, the CDR3 is TGTGCCAGCAGCTTAGCTAGCGGGGTCTCCTACAATGAGCAGTTCTTC. Translation gives CASSLASGVSYNEQFF.

The V gene is TRBV5-1, the J gene TRBJ2-1; 7 bases are a match to TRBD2. Germline V CDR1 and CDR2: SGHRS, YFSETQ. CDR3 size: 14 residues. Unmatched junction bases numbered 1, after V lost 2 bases and J lost 2 bases. In nucleotides, the CDR3 is TGCGCCAGCAGCTTAACTAGCGCCTACAATGAGCAGTTCTTC. Its protein product is CASSLTSAYNEQFF. Based on the CDR3 plus reference TRBV5-1 and TRBJ2-1, the full variable domain is KAGVTQTPRYLIKTRGQQVTLSCSPISGHRSVSWYQQTPGQGLQFLFEYFSETQRNKGNFPGRFSGRQFSNSRSEMNVSTLELGDSALYLCASSLTSAYNEQFFGPGTRLTVL.

V gene TRBV11-2 combines with J gene TRBJ1-4; 11 nucleotides agree with TRBD1. The germline V gene encodes CDR1 SGHAT and CDR2 FQNNGV. The length of the CDR3 is 15 residues. The V gene end was trimmed by 0 bases and the J gene end by 6 bases; junction bases not matched to a gene: 0. The CDR3 DNA follows: TGTGCCAGCAGCTTAGAGGGACAGGGGGATGAAAAACTGTTTTTT. Its protein product is CASSLEGQGDEKLFF.

This rearrangement joins TRBV5-1 to TRBJ1-1, with D possibly matching TRBD1 (5 bases). This CDR3 region has 15 residues. V was shortened by 2 bases and J by 5 bases, with 16 bases between the two germline ends. Germline V gives CDR1 SGHRS, CDR2 YFSETQ. The CDR3 loop reads CASSFSGTTQTEAFF. CDR3 DNA sequence: TGCGCCAGCAGCTTTTCCGGGACTACCCAGACTGAAGCTTTCTTT. Based on the CDR3 plus reference TRBV5-1 and TRBJ1-1, the full variable domain is KAGVTQTPRYLIKTRGQQVTLSCSPISGHRSVSWYQQTPGQGLQFLFEYFSETQRNKGNFPGRFSGRQFSNSRSEMNVSTLELGDSALYLCASSFSGTTQTEAFFGQGTRLTVV.

In DNA form, the CDR3 reads TGTGCCAGCAGCGTCGCTAGCGGGAGGGCCAATGAGCAGTTCTTC. Translation gives CASSVASGRANEQFF. The chain employs TRBV9 and TRBJ2-1, with 12 bases fitting TRBD2. The V gene end was trimmed by 2 bases and the J gene end by 6 bases; junction bases not matched to a gene: 3. This CDR3 is 15 amino acids long. Germline V CDR1 and CDR2: SGDLS, YYNGEE.

J is TRBJ2-1 and V is TRBV6-6; 7 bases fit TRBD2. V gave up 8 bases and J gave up 2 bases; unmatched junction bases: 0. This CDR3 comprises 12 residues. CDR1 is MNHNY, CDR2 SVGAGI, per germline (reference sequence). The CDR3 DNA sequence: TGTGCCAGCGGGGGGGCCTACAATGAGCAGTTCTTC. This encodes CASGGAYNEQFF.

The rearrangement links TRBV27 to TRBJ2-1; D remains ambiguous. V was trimmed by 2 bases and J by 3 bases, leaving 14 bases between them. The CDR3 covers 16 residues. Per the germline V gene, CDR1 is MNHEY and CDR2 is SMNVEV (reference sequence). The CDR3 loop reads CASSLRPGQIYNEQFF. For the CDR3, the DNA is TGTGCCAGCAGTTTACGGCCAGGCCAGATCTACAATGAGCAGTTCTTC.

The chain is built from TRBV28 and TRBJ1-5; 9 nucleotides line up with TRBD1. This CDR3 has 15 residues. Germline V gene lookup returns CDR1 MDHEN and CDR2 SYDVKM. V trimming: 1 base; J trimming: 7 bases; junction bases outside the gene matches: 5. Here the CDR3 reads CASSLSTGGWQPQHF. The CDR3, as DNA: TGTGCCAGCAGTTTATCAACAGGGGGCTGGCAGCCCCAGCATTTT.

The CDR3 sequence is CASSTPLAGGPNEQFF. In DNA form, the CDR3 reads TGTGCCAGTAGTACCCCGCTAGCGGGGGGGCCCAATGAGCAGTTCTTC. The chain is built from TRBV19 and TRBJ2-1, with TRBD2 matching over 12 bases. V gave up 4 bases and J gave up 6 bases; unmatched junction bases: 7. The CDR3 is 16 amino acids. The germline gives CDR1 LNHDA, CDR2 SQIVND (reference sequence).

This clone is a singleton in its sample. The chain has TRBV11-1 and TRBJ2-3; 8 nucleotides match TRBD1. Germline-derived CDR1 and CDR2 are SGHAT and FQDESV (reference sequence). V lost 2 bases to trimming and J lost 6 bases; unmatched junction nucleotides: 1. The CDR3 extends over 13 amino acids. CDR3 residues: CASSLQGADTQYF. DNA of the CDR3: TGTGCCAGCAGCTTACAGGGGGCGGATACGCAGTATTTT.

The CDR3 DNA sequence: TGTGCCATCAGAGGGACAGGGGGCAATCAGCCCCAGCATTTT. As protein: CAIRGTGGNQPQHF. The gene calls are TRBV10-3 and TRBJ1-5; the match to TRBD1 covers 10 bases. Germline loops: CDR1 ENHRY, CDR2 SYGVKD. After removal of 6 bases from V and 2 bases from J, the junction contained 1 base not matched to a gene. The CDR3 runs 14 residues.